The rows below give T cell receptor beta chains drawn from one sample of a study of T cells in Graves' hyperthyroidism and ophthalmopathy. MiXCR, applied by TCRdb to the multiplex PCR reads, yields one record per CDR3 protein. The profile shows about 760,000 distinct CDR3 sequences, about 35% of them singletons. The source material was blood. These TCRs come from a woman aged 40 to 50 with Graves' hyperthyroidism. Both conserved end residues are part of each CDR3. The D gene is left open where the match is weak. A clone size is listed for some rows: how often the clone was seen (once, few, many), or a class if it is expanded.

DNA: TGTGCCAGCAGATTGGGAGGGGCGAAAGTTGAAGCTTTCTTT
CDR3: CASRLGGAKVEAFF
J: TRBJ1-1
size: many
D: NA
V: TRBV14

DNA: TGTGCCAGCAGCGCCCAATCGAACTTGAACACTGAAGCTTTCTTT
CDR3: CASSAQSNLNTEAFF
J: TRBJ1-1
size: few
D: NA
V: TRBV11-1

DNA: TGTGCCATCAGTGGGACAGATCAGCCCCAGTACTTC
CDR3: CAISGTDQPQYF
J: TRBJ2-5
size: NA
D: NA
V: TRBV10-3

DNA: TGCAGCGTTGAAGTAGGGGATAATTCACCCCTCCACTTT
CDR3: CSVEVGDNSPLHF
J: TRBJ1-6
size: NA
D: NA
V: TRBV29-1

DNA: TGTGCCAGCAGCCAAGACCGGACTAGCGCGACCTACGAGCAGTACTTC
CDR3: CASSQDRTSATYEQYF
J: TRBJ2-7
size: many
D: TRBD2
V: TRBV4-2

DNA: TGTGCCAGCAGTCTTCGACCCGTCCAGTCTGATCCCCTCCACTTT
CDR3: CASSLRPVQSDPLHF
J: TRBJ1-6
size: many
D: NA
V: TRBV2

DNA: TGTGCCAGCAGCTTTGGAGTTAGCAATCAGCCCCAGCATTTT
CDR3: CASSFGVSNQPQHF
J: TRBJ1-5
size: many
D: NA
V: TRBV28

DNA: TGCGCCAGCAGTGATGAGTCAGGGCCCATGAACACTGAAGCTTTCTTT
CDR3: CASSDESGPMNTEAFF
J: TRBJ1-1
size: many
D: NA
V: TRBV10-1

DNA: TGTGCCAGCGCCCGTAGCTCCTATAATTCACCCCTCCACTTT
CDR3: CASARSSYNSPLHF
J: TRBJ1-6
size: many
D: NA
V: TRBV2

DNA: TGCAGCGTTGATAAGCAACCTAACTATGGCTACACCTTC
CDR3: CSVDKQPNYGYTF
J: TRBJ1-2
size: few
D: NA
V: TRBV29-1

DNA: TGTGCCAGCAGCTTGGGGGGGTGGGGGACCAATCGGCCCCAGCATTTT
CDR3: CASSLGGWGTNRPQHF
J: TRBJ1-5
size: NA
D: NA
V: TRBV13

DNA: TGTGCCAGCAGTTACGACAGTTCCTACGAGCAGTACTTC
CDR3: CASSYDSSYEQYF
J: TRBJ2-7
size: many
D: NA
V: TRBV6-5

DNA: TGTGCCAGCAGTTTCGGGCAAAGAGGGGAGACCCAGTACTTC
CDR3: CASSFGQRGETQYF
J: TRBJ2-5
size: NA
D: NA
V: TRBV12-3/TRBV12-4

DNA: TGTGCCAGCTCACCTCCGGATAACTATGGCTACACCTTC
CDR3: CASSPPDNYGYTF
J: TRBJ1-2
size: few
D: NA
V: TRBV18

DNA: TGCGCCAGCAGCCAAGATCACCCGGGACAGGGGTTGGAGACCCAGTACTTC
CDR3: CASSQDHPGQGLETQYF
J: TRBJ2-5
size: NA
D: TRBD1
V: TRBV7-3

DNA: TGTGCCACCAGTGATTTGAAGATCTCTGGGGCCAACGTCCTGACTTTC
CDR3: CATSDLKISGANVLTF
J: TRBJ2-6
size: many
D: NA
V: TRBV24-1

DNA: TGTGCCAGCAGCTTGGACGCGAGCTACGAGCAGTACTTC
CDR3: CASSLDASYEQYF
J: TRBJ2-7
size: few
D: NA
V: TRBV5-4

DNA: TGTGCCAGCAGTTTAGTACAGGGGGGAAACGGGGAGCTGTTTTTT
CDR3: CASSLVQGGNGELFF
J: TRBJ2-2
size: few
D: TRBD1
V: TRBV12-3/TRBV12-4

DNA: TGTGCCAGCAGTGACTACACCGGGACAGATTCACCCCTCCACTTT
CDR3: CASSDYTGTDSPLHF
J: TRBJ1-6
size: NA
D: TRBD1
V: TRBV25-1

DNA: TGTGCCATCAGTGAGTCGAATTTCCCGAGGGACAGGGGAGTGCACGAGCAGTACTTC
CDR3: CAISESNFPRDRGVHEQYF
J: TRBJ2-7
size: NA
D: TRBD1
V: TRBV10-3

DNA: TGTGCCAGCAGCCAAGGGACTAGCGGCTTACAAGAGACCCAGTACTTC
CDR3: CASSQGTSGLQETQYF
J: TRBJ2-5
size: many
D: TRBD2
V: TRBV12-3/TRBV12-4

DNA: TGTGCCAGCAGTTACGTTTCATCTGGTTCACCCCTCCACTTT
CDR3: CASSYVSSGSPLHF
J: TRBJ1-6
size: few
D: NA
V: TRBV6-1

DNA: TGCAGTGCTAGGGCTTGGACCGGGGGCCAACAAGAGACCCAGTACTTC
CDR3: CSARAWTGGQQETQYF
J: TRBJ2-5
size: NA
D: NA
V: TRBV20-1

DNA: TGTGCCAGCAATTCCGGAGGCCCCGCGGAGCTGTTTTTT
CDR3: CASNSGGPAELFF
J: TRBJ2-2
size: NA
D: NA
V: TRBV12-3/TRBV12-4

DNA: TGTGCCAGCAGGGGGACTAGCGGGGGGCCAGAGACCCAGTACTTC
CDR3: CASRGTSGGPETQYF
J: TRBJ2-5
size: NA
D: TRBD2
V: TRBV12-3/TRBV12-4

DNA: TGTGCCAGCAGTCACAGGGCGCCCGGAAACACCATATATTTT
CDR3: CASSHRAPGNTIYF
J: TRBJ1-3
size: NA
D: NA
V: TRBV6-4

DNA: TGTGCCAGCAGTTACGATTGGACCTATCAGCCCCAGCATTTT
CDR3: CASSYDWTYQPQHF
J: TRBJ1-5
size: few
D: NA
V: TRBV6-1

DNA: TGTGCCAGTAGTATACTATTTCCGCAGGGACTTGACCCTAATGGCTACACCTTC
CDR3: CASSILFPQGLDPNGYTF
J: TRBJ1-2
size: few
D: NA
V: TRBV19

DNA: TGTGCCAGCAGCTTACCGCTTCACCACGGAAGTGAAAAACTGTTTTTT
CDR3: CASSLPLHHGSEKLFF
J: TRBJ1-4
size: few
D: NA
V: TRBV7-9

DNA: TGCAGTGCTAGAGATCTGAGCATAACAGATACGCAGTATTTT
CDR3: CSARDLSITDTQYF
J: TRBJ2-3
size: once
D: NA
V: TRBV20-1

DNA: TGTGCCATCAGCACCGACAGGGTTAATTCACCCCTCCACTTT
CDR3: CAISTDRVNSPLHF
J: TRBJ1-6
size: NA
D: TRBD1
V: TRBV10-3

DNA: TGCAGTGCCAGCGGAACCGGGACCGAGGTTGAGACCCAGTACTTC
CDR3: CSASGTGTEVETQYF
J: TRBJ2-5
size: many
D: NA
V: TRBV20-1

DNA: TGTGCCAGCAGCGTAGGGTTTGAGGTAAATAGCAATCAGCCCCAGCATTTT
CDR3: CASSVGFEVNSNQPQHF
J: TRBJ1-5
size: many
D: NA
V: TRBV9

DNA: TGCGCCAGCAGCCAGTCTGACGGAAATCAGCCCCAGCATTTT
CDR3: CASSQSDGNQPQHF
J: TRBJ1-5
size: many
D: NA
V: TRBV4-3

DNA: TGTGCCAGCAGCTCCGGGTCCTATGATAGGGCTCCCTCCTACGAGCAGTACTTC
CDR3: CASSSGSYDRAPSYEQYF
J: TRBJ2-7
size: few
D: NA
V: TRBV2

DNA: TGCAGTGCTAGAGATCAGTGGGCAGACTATAGCAATCAGCCCCAGCATTTT
CDR3: CSARDQWADYSNQPQHF
J: TRBJ1-5
size: NA
D: NA
V: TRBV20-1

DNA: TGTGCCAGCAGTTTCCCCCCCAACCCCGCGTACTTC
CDR3: CASSFPPNPAYF
J: TRBJ2-7
size: NA
D: NA
V: TRBV12-3/TRBV12-4

DNA: TGCGCCAGCAGCCAGAACATAGTGCGGCGGGGGGACGAGCAGTACTTC
CDR3: CASSQNIVRRGDEQYF
J: TRBJ2-7
size: NA
D: TRBD2
V: TRBV4-3

DNA: TGTGCCACCAGCAGAGGCAGGCAGGGGAACACTGAAGCTTTCTTT
CDR3: CATSRGRQGNTEAFF
J: TRBJ1-1
size: NA
D: NA
V: TRBV15

DNA: TGCAGCGTCGTAGCGGGAGGACTCTACAATGAGCAGTTCTTC
CDR3: CSVVAGGLYNEQFF
J: TRBJ2-1
size: NA
D: TRBD2
V: TRBV29-1

DNA: TGTGCCAGCTCACGGAACCACCAAGAGACCCAGTACTTC
CDR3: CASSRNHQETQYF
J: TRBJ2-5
size: few
D: NA
V: TRBV7-9

DNA: TGTGCCAGCAGTTTCGGACAGGGGTGCGAGCAGTACTTC
CDR3: CASSFGQGCEQYF
J: TRBJ2-7
size: few
D: TRBD1
V: TRBV6-5

DNA: TGTGCCATCAGTGGCAGCAGGGGCACCGAGGGAAAACTGTTTTTT
CDR3: CAISGSRGTEGKLFF
J: TRBJ1-4
size: many
D: NA
V: TRBV10-3

DNA: TGTGCCAGCAGCCCGAGCCGACAGTCTTATGAAGCTTTCTTT
CDR3: CASSPSRQSYEAFF
J: TRBJ1-1
size: few
D: NA
V: TRBV7-8

DNA: TGCGCCAGCATGGACGGGGCCACTGAAGCTTTCTTT
CDR3: CASMDGATEAFF
J: TRBJ1-1
size: few
D: NA
V: TRBV10-2

DNA: TGTGCCAGCAGACCCGTGACAGGGATGAACACTGAAGCTTTCTTT
CDR3: CASRPVTGMNTEAFF
J: TRBJ1-1
size: NA
D: TRBD1
V: TRBV6-5

DNA: TGCGCCAGCAGCCAAGGATTTTCACAGCCCCAGCATTTT
CDR3: CASSQGFSQPQHF
J: TRBJ1-5
size: NA
D: NA
V: TRBV4-1

DNA: TGTGCCATCAGTGGGGCTAGCGGGGTCGTAAGCTCCTACAATGAGCAGTTCTTC
CDR3: CAISGASGVVSSYNEQFF
J: TRBJ2-1
size: NA
D: TRBD2
V: TRBV10-3